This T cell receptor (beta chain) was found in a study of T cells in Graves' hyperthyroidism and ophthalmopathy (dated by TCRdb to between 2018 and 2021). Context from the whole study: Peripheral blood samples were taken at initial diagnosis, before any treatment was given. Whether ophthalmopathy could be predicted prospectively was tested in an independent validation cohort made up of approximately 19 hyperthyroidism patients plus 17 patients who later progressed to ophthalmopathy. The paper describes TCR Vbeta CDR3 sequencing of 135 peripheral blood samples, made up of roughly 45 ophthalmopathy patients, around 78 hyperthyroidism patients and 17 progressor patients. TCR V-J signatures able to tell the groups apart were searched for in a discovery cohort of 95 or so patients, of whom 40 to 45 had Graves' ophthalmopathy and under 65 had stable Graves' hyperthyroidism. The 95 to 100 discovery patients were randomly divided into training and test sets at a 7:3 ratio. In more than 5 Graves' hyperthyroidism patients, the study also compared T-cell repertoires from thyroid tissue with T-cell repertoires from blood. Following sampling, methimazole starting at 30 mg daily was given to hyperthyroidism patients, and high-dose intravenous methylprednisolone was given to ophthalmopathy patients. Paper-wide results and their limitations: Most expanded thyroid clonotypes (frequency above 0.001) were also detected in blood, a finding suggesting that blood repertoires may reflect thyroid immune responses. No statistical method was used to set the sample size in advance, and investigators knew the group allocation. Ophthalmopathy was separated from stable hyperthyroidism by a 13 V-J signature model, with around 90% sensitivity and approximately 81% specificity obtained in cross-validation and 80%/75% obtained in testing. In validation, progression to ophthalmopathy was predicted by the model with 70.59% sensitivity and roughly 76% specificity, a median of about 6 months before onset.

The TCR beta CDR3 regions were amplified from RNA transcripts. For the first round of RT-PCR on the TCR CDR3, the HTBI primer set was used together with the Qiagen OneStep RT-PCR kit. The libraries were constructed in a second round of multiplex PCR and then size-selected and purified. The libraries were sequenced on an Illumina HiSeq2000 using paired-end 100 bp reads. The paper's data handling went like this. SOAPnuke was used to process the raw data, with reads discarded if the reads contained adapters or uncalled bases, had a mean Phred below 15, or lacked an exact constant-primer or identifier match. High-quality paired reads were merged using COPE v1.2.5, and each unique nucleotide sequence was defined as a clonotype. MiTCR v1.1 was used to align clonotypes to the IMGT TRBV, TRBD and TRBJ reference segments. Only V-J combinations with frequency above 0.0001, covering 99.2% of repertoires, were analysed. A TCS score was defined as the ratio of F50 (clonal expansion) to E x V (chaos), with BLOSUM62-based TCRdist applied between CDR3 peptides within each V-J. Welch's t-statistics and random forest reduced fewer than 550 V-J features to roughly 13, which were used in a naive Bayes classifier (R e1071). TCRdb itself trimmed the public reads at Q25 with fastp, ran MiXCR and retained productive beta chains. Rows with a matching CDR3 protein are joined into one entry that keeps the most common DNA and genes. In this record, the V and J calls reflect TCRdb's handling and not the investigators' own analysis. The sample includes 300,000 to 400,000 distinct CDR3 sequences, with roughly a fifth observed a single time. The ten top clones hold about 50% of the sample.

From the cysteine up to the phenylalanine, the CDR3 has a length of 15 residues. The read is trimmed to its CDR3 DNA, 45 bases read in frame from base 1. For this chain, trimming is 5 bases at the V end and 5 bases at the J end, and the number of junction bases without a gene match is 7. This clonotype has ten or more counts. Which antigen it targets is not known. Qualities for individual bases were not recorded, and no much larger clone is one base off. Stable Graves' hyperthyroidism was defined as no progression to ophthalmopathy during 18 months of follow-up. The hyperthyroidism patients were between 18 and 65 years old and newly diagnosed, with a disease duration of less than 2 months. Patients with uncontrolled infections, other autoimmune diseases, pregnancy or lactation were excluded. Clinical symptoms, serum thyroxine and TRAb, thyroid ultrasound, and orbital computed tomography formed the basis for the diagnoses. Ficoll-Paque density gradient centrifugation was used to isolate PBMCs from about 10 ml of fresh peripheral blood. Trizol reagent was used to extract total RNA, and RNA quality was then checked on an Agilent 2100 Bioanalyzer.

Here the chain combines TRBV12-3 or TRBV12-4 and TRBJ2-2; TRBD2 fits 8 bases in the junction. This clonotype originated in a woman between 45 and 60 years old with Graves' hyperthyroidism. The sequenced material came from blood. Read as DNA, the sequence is TGTGCCAGCAGTCCTCGGACTAGCTTTACCGGGGAGCTGTTTTTT. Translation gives CASSPRTSFTGELFF.